This T cell receptor beta chain originates from a study of blood T cell repertoires in COVID-19. Germline assignment: CDR1 MNHEY and CDR2 SVGAGI. The CDR3 spans 15 residues. The ends lost 5 bases at V and 6 bases at J; junction bases unmatched: 12. Profiled with immunoSEQ multiplex PCR; TCRdb holds only in-frame clones, not every one. The table includes roughly 340,000 clones, more than 70% detected once. The sample consisted of PBMCs or T cells enriched from blood (not recorded which). V gene TRBV6-5 combines with J gene TRBJ2-7, with 8 bases lining up with TRBD2. The source is a man aged 35-49 years in a cohort exposed to, infected with or recovered from COVID-19 (not recorded which). The CDR3 DNA reads TGTGCCAGCAGTCCTCTCGGGACTAGTCTCGCCGAGCAGTACTTC. It encodes CASSPLGTSLAEQYF.